This T cell receptor (beta chain) was identified in a study of shared clonotypes between healthy human individuals. Findings and caveats of the study: Sampling covered blood only; tissue repertoires likely differ. Clonotype sharing among donors was expected to depend on sequencing depth. Some naive CD4 clonotypes, 4.5% to 5.5%, turned up in common across four donors.

This clone was found a few times. Its antigen remains unknown. The assay ran at deep level. Generated by immunoSEQ multiplex PCR, the TCRdb table keeps only in-frame clones and is missing some. The sample consists of about 100,000 clones, roughly 70% of them appearing once. Trimming left V 4 bases short and J 6 bases short, with 15 bases between. Germline CDR1 and CDR2: MGHRA and YSYEKL. This CDR3 comprises 14 residues. The TCR sequence derives from a woman in her twenties or thirties in good health. The sequencing sample was made of memory CD8+ T cells sorted from blood. Indicated subset: CD45RO+ cells pooled with CCR7-negative TemRA cells. The J gene is TRBJ2-5, the V gene TRBV4-1; the D gene is possibly TRBD1 (5 bases). DNA of the CDR3: TGCGCCAGCAGCCTTTCCCAGGGAATGAAGACCCAGTACTTC. Its protein product is CASSLSQGMKTQYF.